This T cell receptor (beta chain) was captured in a study of identical twins. Germline CDR1 and CDR2: DFQATT and SNEGSKA (reference sequence). V lost 3 bases and J 0 bases, leaving 15 bases between the germline ends. This CDR3 is 16 amino acids long. TCRdb recomputed calls from the 5' RACE reads with MiXCR, one row per CDR3 protein. The repertoire holds under 900,000 distinct CDR3 sequences, with about 18% as singletons. In this sample, this clonotype turned up a few times. The same data also went into a second study, on T cells expressing NK-cell markers. This second study says: Sorting of alpha-beta TCR T cells alone was achieved in several experiments with an anti-gamma-delta TCR antibody.

This TCR derives from a woman between 18 and 29 years old in good health. This chain joins TRBV20-1 and TRBJ1-5, with D possibly being TRBD1 (6 bases). The specimen sequenced was PBMCs. The CDR3 is CSASGWGAGSNQPQHF. The CDR3 DNA reads TGCAGTGCTAGCGGGTGGGGGGCTGGTAGCAATCAGCCCCAGCATTTT.